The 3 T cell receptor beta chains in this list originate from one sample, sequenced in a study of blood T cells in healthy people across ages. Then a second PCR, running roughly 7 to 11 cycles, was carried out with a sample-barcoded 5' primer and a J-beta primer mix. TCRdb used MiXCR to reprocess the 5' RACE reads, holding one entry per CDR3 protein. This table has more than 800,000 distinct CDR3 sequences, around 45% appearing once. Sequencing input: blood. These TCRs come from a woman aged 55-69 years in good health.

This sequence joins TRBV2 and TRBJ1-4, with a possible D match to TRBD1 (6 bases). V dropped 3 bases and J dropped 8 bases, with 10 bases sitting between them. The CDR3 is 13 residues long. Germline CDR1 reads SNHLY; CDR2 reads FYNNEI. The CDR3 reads CASSDGGPEKLFF. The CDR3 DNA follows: TGTGCCAGCAGTGATGGGGGGCCAGAAAAACTGTTTTTT.

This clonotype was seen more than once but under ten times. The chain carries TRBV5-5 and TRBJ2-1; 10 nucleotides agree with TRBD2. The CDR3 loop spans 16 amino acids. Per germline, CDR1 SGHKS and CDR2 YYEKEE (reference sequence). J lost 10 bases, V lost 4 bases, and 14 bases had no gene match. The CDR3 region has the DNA TGTGCCAGCAGCACAGAGGTGCTAGCGGGAGTCCGGGAGCAGTTCTTC. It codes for CASSTEVLAGVREQFF.

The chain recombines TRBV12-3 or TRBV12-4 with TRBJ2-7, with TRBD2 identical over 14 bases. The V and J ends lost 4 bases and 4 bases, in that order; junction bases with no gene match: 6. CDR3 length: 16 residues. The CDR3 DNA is TGTGCCAGCAGTTCCAAGACTAGCGGGAGGGCTTACGAGCAGTACTTC. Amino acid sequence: CASSSKTSGRAYEQYF.